This passage covers 25 T cell receptor beta chains from one sample sequenced in a study of long-term antiretroviral therapy in people with HIV. Survey-level immunoSEQ v3.0 assays were run. TCRdb's table, derived via immunoSEQ multiplex PCR, lists solely in-frame clones and lacks some. Among some 25,000 clones listed, roughly 88% were seen once. Sequenced material: unsorted PBMCs, taken approximately 4.3 years after starting antiretroviral therapy. These receptors came from a man in his thirties or forties with HIV.

This sequence joins TRBV11-2 and TRBJ2-3; the D gene is possibly TRBD2 (7 bases). Trimming shortened V by 4 bases and J by 6 bases, and 20 bases separated the two germline ends. In germline, CDR1 is SGHAT, CDR2 FQNNGV. This CDR3 contains 16 residues. The CDR3 is CASSSHSGGQWDTQYF. The CDR3 coding sequence is TGTGCCAGCAGCTCGCACTCGGGGGGCCAATGGGATACGCAGTATTTT.

V is TRBV4-2 and J is TRBJ1-6; 7 bases match TRBD1. V shed 1 base, J shed 15 bases, and the junction held 6 bases outside the gene matches. Germline V gene data show CDR1 as LGHNA and CDR2 as YNFKEQ. The CDR3 spans 13 residues. DNA of the CDR3: TGTGCCAGCAGCCAAGGGGACAGCCCGGACCTCCACTTT. Its protein is CASSQGDSPDLHF.

The rearrangement links TRBV18 to TRBJ2-2; the D is unclear. This CDR3 is 16 amino acids long. The germline V gene has CDR1 KGHSH and CDR2 LQKENI. V was pared by 1 base and J by 0 bases, with 9 bases between. The CDR3 nucleotides read TGTGCCAGCTCACCACGGGCCAGGTCGAACACCGGGGAGCTGTTTTTT. Translated: CASSPRARSNTGELFF.

The chain is built from TRBV30 and TRBJ2-7, with a possible D match to TRBD2 (6 bases). Germline assignment: CDR1 GTSNPN and CDR2 SVGIG (reference sequence). The CDR3 runs 13 residues. V lost 0 bases and J lost 6, with 12 bases in between. CDR3 region: CAWSVTFGGEQYF. In DNA form, the CDR3 reads TGTGCCTGGAGTGTTACGTTCGGGGGCGAGCAGTACTTC.

This chain joins TRBV11-3 and TRBJ2-1; no clear D gene. V shed 0 bases and J shed 9 bases, with 6 bases lying between them. Per the germline V gene, CDR1 is SGHNT and CDR2 is YENEEA. The CDR3 sequence is 12 residues long. Here the CDR3 reads CASSLDNREQFF. The CDR3 nucleotides are TGTGCCAGCAGCTTAGATAATCGTGAGCAGTTCTTC.

The V gene is TRBV5-6, the J gene TRBJ1-3, with TRBD1 matching 9 bases. V shed 2 bases, J shed 2 bases, and the junction held 2 bases outside the gene matches. The CDR3 sequence is 15 residues long. Germline CDR1 reads SGHDT; CDR2 reads YYEEEE. CDR3 residues: CASSFGQGPGNTIYF. The CDR3 DNA reads as TGTGCCAGCAGCTTCGGACAGGGGCCTGGAAACACCATATATTTT.

This clone was counted only a few times. V usage is TRBV7-8 and J usage is TRBJ1-2; 7 bases map to TRBD1. This CDR3 region has 14 residues. V trimming: 5 bases; J trimming: 3 bases; junction bases outside the gene matches: 6. Germline V gene lookup returns CDR1 SGHVS and CDR2 FQNEAQ. CDR3 nucleotides: TGTGCCAGCAGCCCACAGGGGCGCGACTATGGCTACACCTTC. Residues: CASSPQGRDYGYTF.

The sample holds a few counts of this clone. This chain uses TRBV2 with TRBJ2-5; the D gene is possibly TRBD2 (5 bases). Trimming removed 8 bases from V and 3 bases from J, with 16 bases in between. The V gene's germline CDR1 is SNHLY and CDR2 FYNNEI. This CDR3 region has 14 residues. DNA for the CDR3: TGTGCCAGCGCCCAGGACTTACCGAAAGAGACCCAGTACTTC. Its translation: CASAQDLPKETQYF.

By frequency in the sample, this clone is medium-sized (0.01 to 0.1%). Other DNA sequences from this sample encode an identical CDR3 as well. This chain connects TRBV19 to TRBJ2-7; D perhaps matches TRBD1 (6 bases). The CDR3 loop spans 13 amino acids. Trimming removed 1 base from V and 5 bases from J, with 9 bases in between. Germline V lookup: CDR1 LNHDA, CDR2 SQIVND (reference sequence). For the CDR3, the DNA is TGTGCCAGTAGTATAGCCTCAGGGGACGAGCAGTACTTC. Translated, it gives CASSIASGDEQYF.

The chain recombines TRBV5-6 with TRBJ1-1, with a weak D call TRBD1 (5 bases). V lost 4 bases and J 5 bases, leaving 12 bases between the germline ends. Germline lookup yields CDR1 SGHDT and CDR2 YYEEEE. The CDR3 runs 13 residues. The CDR3 DNA reads as TGTGCCAGCAGCCAGGGATCGGGGACTGAAGCTTTCTTT. Amino acid sequence: CASSQGSGTEAFF.

CDR3 DNA sequence: TGTGCCAGCAGTCGGGAGGGCGGGAGGGCCGGCAACAATGAGCAGTTCTTC. This sequence encodes CASSREGGRAGNNEQFF. The chain links TRBV6-4 to TRBJ2-1, with 9 nucleotides matching TRBD2. V shed 5 bases, J shed 5 bases, and the junction held 13 bases outside the gene matches. The CDR3 contains 17 residues. Germline lookup yields CDR1 MRHNA and CDR2 SNTAGT.

The chain uses TRBV7-9 and TRBJ2-2; D is perhaps TRBD2 (6 bases). V lost 11 bases and J lost 5, with 15 bases in between. The CDR3 is 13 residues long. The V gene's germline CDR1 is SEHNR and CDR2 FQNEAQ (reference sequence). In DNA form, the CDR3 reads TGTGCCCGGAGGGAGTCGAGGACCGGGGAGCTGTTTTTT. It specifies CARRESRTGELFF.

The chain joins TRBV27 to TRBJ2-7; D ambiguous. This CDR3 is 14 amino acids long. The germline CDR1 and CDR2 sequences are MNHEY and SMNVEV (reference sequence). V lost 0 bases, J lost 1 base, and 7 bases lay in between. The CDR3 loop is CASSLSPESYEQYF. Here the CDR3 DNA reads TGTGCCAGCAGTTTATCGCCAGAATCCTACGAGCAGTACTTC.

This chain connects TRBV19 to TRBJ2-7; 9 nucleotides agree with TRBD1. This CDR3 is 13 amino acids long. V trimming: 6 bases; J trimming: 2 bases; junction bases outside the gene matches: 2. The germline V gene has CDR1 LNHDA and CDR2 SQIVND (reference sequence). The CDR3 nucleotides are TGTGCCAGTAGGGGGACAGGGACCTACGAGCAGTACTTC. This sequence encodes CASRGTGTYEQYF.

The chain joins TRBV27 to TRBJ1-5; 7 bases match TRBD1. After removal of 5 bases from V and 2 bases from J, the junction contained 12 bases not matched to a gene. The CDR3 extends over 17 amino acids. CDR1 and CDR2 from the germline V gene are MNHEY and SMNVEV (reference sequence). DNA of the CDR3: TGTGCCAGCAGTCCCCTAATGGCAGGGGGTGGCAATCAGCCCCAGCATTTT. Translating gives CASSPLMAGGGNQPQHF.

This chain connects TRBV30 to TRBJ2-7, with 10 bases aligning to TRBD1. The CDR3 length is 15 residues. The V gene's germline CDR1 is GTSNPN and CDR2 SVGIG (reference sequence). Trimming took 2 bases from V and 3 from J; bases not matched to a gene: 7. The DNA for the CDR3 is TGTGCCTGGAGTAACCCCGGGACAGGGGTCTACGAGCAGTACTTC. Residues: CAWSNPGTGVYEQYF. The full variable domain, completed using reference TRBV30 and TRBJ2-7, is SQTIHQWPATLVQPVGSPLSLECTVEGTSNPNLYWYRQAAGRGLQLLFYSVGIGQISSEVPQNLSASRPQDRQFILSSKKLLLSDSGFYLCAWSNPGTGVYEQYFGPGTRLTVT.

V gene TRBV2 combines with J gene TRBJ2-7; 7 nucleotides align to TRBD1. Trimming removed 6 bases from V and 3 bases from J; junction bases left unmatched: 8. The germline V gene has CDR1 SNHLY and CDR2 FYNNEI. The CDR3 is 14 amino acids. In nucleotides, the CDR3 is TGTGCCAGCAGGCAGGGGACAGCAGGCTACGAGCAGTACTTC. Amino acid sequence: CASRQGTAGYEQYF.

This clone was found a few times. This chain links TRBV5-1 with TRBJ1-2; 11 bases line up with TRBD1. The V gene's germline CDR1 is SGHRS and CDR2 YFSETQ. The trim removed 3 bases at V and 6 bases at J, leaving 10 bases unmatched. The CDR3 sequence is 16 residues long. Written as DNA, the CDR3 is TGCGCCAGCAGCTGGGCCGGGACAGGGGGAGGAGATGGCTACACCTTC. Translated: CASSWAGTGGGDGYTF.

In this sample, this clone turned up once. This chain uses TRBV11-1 with TRBJ2-7; TRBD2 agrees at 10 bases. The germline gives CDR1 SGHAT, CDR2 FQDESV (reference sequence). This CDR3 is built from 16 residues. V lost 1 base, J lost 3 bases, and 6 bases stayed unmatched. In nucleotides, the CDR3 is TGTGCCAGCAGCTTAGGTGCTAGCGGGGGATTCTACGAGCAGTACTTC. Protein: CASSLGASGGFYEQYF. The variable domain in full, completed from reference TRBV11-1 and TRBJ2-7, reads EAEVAQSPRYKITEKSQAVAFWCDPISGHATLYWYRQILGQGPELLVQFQDESVVDDSQLPKDRFSAERLKGVDSTLKIQPAELGDSAMYLCASSLGASGGFYEQYFGPGTRLTVT.

The chain couples TRBV7-9 to TRBJ2-1, with 9 bases lining up with TRBD2. The germline V gene has CDR1 SEHNR and CDR2 FQNEAQ (reference sequence). The CDR3 is 15 residues long. J was trimmed by 4 bases and V by 5 bases; bases with no gene match: 6. This chain's CDR3 is CASSLSGGIYNEQFF. The CDR3 region has the DNA TGTGCCAGCAGCCTTAGCGGGGGAATATACAATGAGCAGTTCTTC.

The chain employs TRBV6-4 and TRBJ2-7, with D maybe TRBD1 (6 bases). From germline, CDR1 is MRHNA and CDR2 SNTAGT. V was trimmed by 10 bases and J by 2 bases, leaving 15 bases between them. This CDR3 region has 13 residues. Written as DNA, the CDR3 is TGTGCCAAAGGGGGTTCTAGCCCCTACGAGCAGTACTTC. Its translation: CAKGGSSPYEQYF.

The rearrangement links TRBV10-3 to TRBJ1-1; D ambiguous. The CDR3 is 11 residues long. V dropped 2 bases and J dropped 8 bases, with 6 bases sitting between them. The germline V gene encodes CDR1 ENHRY and CDR2 SYGVKD. The CDR3, as DNA: TGTGCCATCAGTGAGCGGGCAGAAGCTTTCTTT. This codes for CAISERAEAFF.

The V call is TRBV5-1, the J call TRBJ2-7; 11 bases map to TRBD2. Germline CDR1 reads SGHRS; CDR2 reads YFSETQ. The J segment lost 7 bases and the V segment lost 4 bases, leaving 13 bases of the junction unmatched. This CDR3 is 16 amino acids long. CDR3 nucleotides: TGCGCCAGCAGCCCTACTCAAGTAGCGGGGGGGCGGGAGCAGTACTTC. Translating it yields CASSPTQVAGGREQYF.

V gene TRBV7-2 combines with J gene TRBJ1-5; 8 nucleotides line up with TRBD1. In germline, CDR1 is SGHTA, CDR2 FQGNSA. J lost 6 bases, V lost 6 bases, and 10 bases had no gene match. This CDR3 is 15 amino acids long. CDR3 region: CASSYDRGGSQPQHF. In nucleotides, the CDR3 is TGTGCCAGCAGTTACGACAGGGGTGGTAGTCAGCCCCAGCATTTT.

This clone appeared a single time. DNA of the CDR3: TGTGCCAGCAGTTTGAGCAGGGGGAACGAGCAGTACTTC. Translated, it gives CASSLSRGNEQYF. J is TRBJ2-7 and V is TRBV27, with 7 bases identical to TRBD1. The CDR3 length is 13 residues. J lost 5 bases, V lost 3 bases, and 4 bases had no gene match. CDR1 and CDR2 from the germline V gene are MNHEY and SMNVEV (reference sequence).